This T cell receptor (beta chain) derives from a study of OX40 agonist ivuxolimab in advanced cancers. Notes on the research overall: Ivuxolimab, which targeted the costimulatory receptor OX40 (CD134), was an agonistic, fully human IgG2 monoclonal antibody. Intravenous ivuxolimab was administered to patients every 2 weeks at six dose levels: 0.01, 0.1, 0.3, 1.5, 3 and 10 mg/kg. Among the approximately 50 dose-escalation patients, 19 had hepatocellular carcinoma, roughly 15 melanoma, 9 renal cell carcinoma and 9 head and neck cancer. A male proportion of about 79% and a mean age of approximately 60 years, ranging from roughly 23 to 90, were recorded for the dose-escalation cohort. Prior anti-PD-1, anti-PD-L1 or anti-CTLA-4 therapy was permitted, and checkpoint inhibitors had been received by less than 45% of dose-escalation patients. Three dose-escalation patients achieved partial responses, one with hepatocellular carcinoma and two with cutaneous melanoma. Peripheral TCRbeta sequencing aimed to test whether ivuxolimab altered TCR sequence diversity and caused clonal T-cell expansion. The paper describes the monotherapy dose-escalation part (N of about 50 patients) of the phase I trial of ivuxolimab.

CDR1 and CDR2 (MNHEY, SVGAGI) derive from the germline V gene. The CDR3 runs 12 residues from the cysteine to the phenylalanine. The DNA shown is the 36-base CDR3, in frame from base 1. The germline ends are 10 bases apart after V is trimmed by 6 bases and J by 8 bases. Concerning this clone itself: Its recognized antigen is unknown. No qualities accompany the bases; no much larger clone lies one base away.

Patients with a history of autoimmune disease or receiving systemic immunosuppression were excluded from the trial. Peripheral blood for TCR sequencing was collected from all dose cohorts at baseline, on cycle 4 day 1, and on cycle 7 day 1. The samples were taken from a phase I, first-in-human, multicenter, open-label dose-escalation trial of ivuxolimab. Adults with locally advanced or metastatic melanoma, renal cell carcinoma, hepatocellular carcinoma or head and neck squamous cell carcinoma were enrolled in the trial. Before TCR sequencing, CD4+ and CD8+ T cells were separately sorted from peripheral blood. Genomic DNA was extracted from sorted cells for sequencing of the TCRbeta CDR3 region. The immunoSEQ Assay was used for sequencing of TCRbeta CDR3 regions. TCRdb's version of the immuneACCESS table is confined to in-frame rearrangements and falls short of the full clone set. An unresolved V gene accounts for under half of the shortfall where checked; the remainder is of unknown origin. This sample holds 50,000 to 65,000 clones; 87% were observed only once. Around 1.8% of the sample is taken by the ten largest.

What the research found in general, with its limitations: Antigen specificity was not determined for the clonally expanded peripheral T cells. At doses of 0.1 to 3.0 mg/kg, clonal expansion of both CD4+ and CD8+ T cells in blood was seen between baseline and week 6. After ivuxolimab, expanded clones were on average more numerous among CD8+ T cells than among CD4+ T cells. In partial responders in the 0.1-3.0 mg/kg groups, normalized peripheral clonal expansion was found to be among the lowest, especially among CD8+ T cells. Low levels of normalized T-cell clonal expansion were also seen in some nonresponding patients.

Recombination linked TRBV6-5 to TRBJ2-2, with the D gene not confidently named. The sample was CD4+ or CD8+ T cells sorted from blood, taken in a trial of the OX40 agonist ivuxolimab. This receptor was taken from an adult with an advanced solid tumor such as melanoma, head and neck, liver or kidney cancer. The DNA is TGTGCCAGCAGCCCAATAAGGGGGGAGCTGTTTTTT. This gives the protein CASSPIRGELFF.